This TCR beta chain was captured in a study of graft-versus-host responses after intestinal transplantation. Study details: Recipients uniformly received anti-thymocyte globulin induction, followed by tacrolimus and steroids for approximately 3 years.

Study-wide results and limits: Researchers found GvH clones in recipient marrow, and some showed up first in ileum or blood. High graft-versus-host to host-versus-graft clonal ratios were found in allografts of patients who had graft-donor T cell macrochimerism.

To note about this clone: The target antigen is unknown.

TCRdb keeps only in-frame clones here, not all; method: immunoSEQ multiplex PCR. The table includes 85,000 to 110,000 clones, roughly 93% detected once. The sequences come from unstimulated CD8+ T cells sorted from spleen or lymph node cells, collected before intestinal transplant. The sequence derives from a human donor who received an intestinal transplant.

The CDR3 DNA reads as TGTGCCAGCAGTGAGGACAACTATGGCTACACCTTC. Its protein product is CASSEDNYGYTF. The V and J genes are TRBV6-1 and TRBJ1-2; D uncertain. The CDR3 is 12 amino acids. Per the germline V gene, CDR1 is MNHNS and CDR2 is SASEGT. V was trimmed by 3 bases and J by 2 bases, leaving 4 bases between them.